The clone carrying this TCR beta chain was counted once. This record comes from a study of blood T cell repertoires in COVID-19. Overall study context: Donors in Cohort 3 counted as recovered after two negative PCRs, clearance, or symptom resolution. Samples representing acute and convalescent COVID-19 were sourced from the United States, Italy and Spain.

The data were produced by immunoSEQ multiplex PCR, yet TCRdb's version contains in-frame clones alone and is incomplete. The sample carries 350,000 to 450,000 clones, about 89% recorded once. The trim removed 0 bases at V and 8 bases at J, leaving 6 bases unmatched. CDR3 size: 15 residues. Germline values: CDR1 ENHRY, CDR2 SYGVKD. The sequenced sample was PBMCs or T cells enriched from blood (not recorded which). The TCR was taken from a man aged 40-50 years in a cohort exposed to, infected with or recovered from COVID-19 (not recorded which). This chain uses TRBV10-3 with TRBJ1-4, with TRBD1 matching over 7 bases. CDR3 residues: CAISESRQGKEKLFF. CDR3 DNA sequence: TGTGCCATCAGTGAGTCGCGACAGGGAAAGGAAAAACTGTTTTTT.